The clone carrying this T cell receptor beta chain came up a few times. Antigen specificity is unknown. TCRdb re-called the 5' RACE reads with MiXCR, one entry per CDR3 protein. The top ten hold about 3.5% of the sample, which has 50,000 to 80,000 distinct CDR3 sequences, around 3.1% seen once. The sample comes from a study of neurological immune-mediated disorders. Study observations and caveats: None of the CDR3 amino acid sequences of expanded clones recurred across subjects, suggesting private repertoires in all groups.

The germline V and J ends were trimmed by 7 bases and 5 bases, with 5 bases remaining between them. This CDR3 contains 10 residues. Per the germline V gene, CDR1 is MNHNS and CDR2 is SASEGT. The chain joins TRBV6-1 to TRBJ2-5; D ambiguous. The sequencing sample was made of PBMCs. The sequence was obtained from a man aged 35 to 55 with multiple sclerosis. The CDR3 DNA reads TGTGCCAGCAAGGAGGAGACCCAGTACTTC. This encodes CASKEETQYF.